This TCR beta chain was recorded in a study of blood T cell repertoires in COVID-19. As for the study in general: Specimens from acute and convalescent COVID-19 originated in the United States, Italy and Spain. T cells, B-cell-depleted T cells, or PBMCs supplied cDNA or gDNA.

The CDR3 is made up of 16 amino acids. The V gene end was trimmed by 6 bases and the J gene end by 8 bases; junction bases not matched to a gene: 10. CDR1 is MNHNY, CDR2 SVGAGI, per germline (reference sequence). Source study methods: Quantification of nucleated cells was approximated via reference gene primer amplification. Clones were read by immunoSEQ multiplex PCR, and TCRdb kept only the in-frame ones, dropping some. V and J calls and clone size are copied from that table; D and trimming were computed from the DNA. The sample consists of 55,000 to 75,000 clones, under 90% of them appearing once.

V usage is TRBV6-6 and J usage is TRBJ2-1; 13 nucleotides line up with TRBD2. Sequencing was carried out using peripheral blood. This receptor was obtained from a man between 65 and 80 years old who had recovered from COVID-19. The CDR3 nucleotides are TGTGCCAGCAGGACAACTAGCGGGGGGGCCGGCGATGAGCAGTTCTTC. Translated: CASRTTSGGAGDEQFF.